This T cell receptor beta chain was recorded in a study of cytomegalovirus exposure and HLA in healthy donors (dated by TCRdb to about 2017). Describing the broader study: In an earlier analysis of 587 of the donors, about 270 Gb of sequence data and about 110 million unique TCR beta sequences from roughly 200 million T cells were reported. An early release that covered fewer than 750 HLA-typed donors contained around 330 gigabases of sequencing data and around 80 million unique TCR sequences. The genetic ancestry cluster associated with self-reported Caucasian donors included 65% to 90% of the approximately 430 genotyped donors. The study was designed to test whether signatures of past pathogen exposure could be identified by cataloging public T cell receptors. Using immunosequencing, the study profiled T cell repertoires from about 610 subjects and related those repertoires to cytomegalovirus serostatus. In addition to the first cohort of roughly 670 subjects, a separate validation cohort of 100 to 150 different subjects was used. High-throughput TCR immunosequencing, statistical association of individual TCRs with disease status, and machine learning were combined to predict cytomegalovirus infection status. In a later analysis, previously published TCR beta repertoires from about 640 donors were re-analyzed and high-resolution HLA genotyping was added so that TCR occurrence patterns could be studied. Rather than drawing on any new phenotypic data, the later analysis identified candidate immune exposures from TCR beta sequences and the way those sequences occurred across donors. An earlier analysis of several hundred of the donors applied high-throughput TCR beta sequencing to assess whether each TCR beta V gene segment acted as functional or pseudogenic. Donor age, sex, ethnicity and CMV serostatus were collected together with the repertoire data. Genome-wide SNP genotypes for about 55% of the 666 donors were used in a later genetic analysis, which treated that subset as a discovery cohort. Every discovery cohort repertoire had been produced on one sequencing platform. HLA typing included class I and class II loci at four-digit resolution. Typing coverage differed by locus: A, B, C, DRB1 and DQB1 were typed in roughly 629-640 donors, DQA1 in about 500, DPA1 in roughly 590, and DPB1 in 400 to 490. Roughly five DR-DQ haplotypes were handled as single units for association and clustering, since linkage in the cohort was strong. On average, 235,054 unique TCR beta nucleotide sequences were sequenced per donor among about 400 genotyped donors of the cohort, with about 19% of those sequences being non-productive.

Library creation used the immunoSEQ multiplex PCR assay. For the multiplex PCR, a mixture combining 60 forward primers for TCR Vbeta segments and 13 reverse primers for TCR Jbeta segments was used. The CDR3 region of rearranged TCR beta genes was amplified from genomic DNA by a multiplex PCR assay. On the Illumina HiSeq System, the amplified TCR beta libraries were sequenced as 87-base-pair reads. Processing in the source paper ran as follows. Across the 500 to 750 repertoires, a later analysis counted 60 million to 90 million unique TCR beta chains, some 11 million of which were shared by at least two donors. To remove PCR and sequencing errors, raw reads were error-corrected and collapsed into unique sequences using a nearest-neighbor algorithm that merged closely related sequences. To assign V, D and J gene segments, CDR3 sequences were aligned to IMGT reference sequences. For a sequence to be retained, a match of at least six nucleotides to both a V gene segment and a J gene segment was required. A rearrangement counted as productive if the CDR3 had no stop codons and remained in frame with V and J, and every other rearrangement counted as non-productive. CDR3 was defined by IMGT convention, running from the second conserved V-encoded cysteine to the conserved J-encoded phenylalanine. Sequences without an unambiguous match to a single V gene segment were excluded from the earlier analysis of 587 of the donors. An earlier analysis of just under 600 of the donors called V segments functional above 56.7% productive rearrangements and segregating when the between-donor standard deviation exceeded 5%. To diagnose cytomegalovirus status from the catalog of TCR beta chain sequences, a statistical classification framework was built. V and J gene assignment, in a later analysis, came from comparing TCR nucleotide sequences with IMGT/GENE-DB human TR gene sequences. Using the TCRdist pipeline, a later analysis assigned CDR3 sequences along with most-parsimonious VDJ recombination scenarios. A later analysis defined each TCR beta chain by its CDR3 amino acid sequence plus V-gene family, and excluded reads lacking a unique V-gene family. To address suspected cross-contamination and a sequencing artifact, a later analysis removed a few hundred highly shared, low-generation-probability nucleotide sequences. A later analysis calculated a clonal expansion index for each public chain from normalized within-repertoire ranks of inferred template counts. A later analysis computed generation probabilities with a VDJ recombination model fitted to out-of-frame rearrangements, and checked the results against IGoR. In a later analysis, TCR-TCR, TCR-HLA and TCR-CMV co-occurrence was scored with hypergeometric tests, and a repertoire-size bias correction was applied to TCR pairs. In a later analysis, false discovery rates were estimated by permuting HLA or CMV assignments 20 times. A later analysis grouped co-occurring TCRs with DBSCAN, adding TCRdist sequence similarity when clustering within HLA-allele-positive subsets. Repertoires with fewer than 30,000 or more than 120,000 public chains, plus five repertoires with anomalous nucleotide sharing, were excluded from co-occurrence clustering. This immuneACCESS table, as held by TCRdb, lists in-frame sequences with V and J called but not all clones. Of the missing ones, under half trace to an unresolved V gene in checked studies; the others have no known cause. V, J and clone size reflect that table, while D and trimming were determined from the DNA. The sample table lists around 200,000 clones, roughly 72% of them with a count of one. Under 2% of the sample comes from the top ten.

Relative to germline, V is missing 5 bases and J is missing 6 bases, with 9 bases of the junction outside any gene match. Looking up the germline V gene yields CDR1 SGHTA and CDR2 FQGTGA. The CDR3 runs 15 amino acids, cysteine and phenylalanine included. Solely the CDR3 DNA is kept, with 45 bases framed from the first base. In total, fewer than 750 healthy bone marrow donors made up the cohort. Cohort members were all nominally healthy when sampled, although unrecorded immune exposures were likely present. The donor tested CMV seronegative and was one of the 352 seronegative cohort members. A peripheral blood sample was provided by each donor, and peripheral blood mononuclear cells were used for TCR beta sequencing. Genomic DNA extraction from the blood cell samples was performed with the Qiagen DNeasy Blood Extraction Kit. Worth noting for this clone: Its antigen remains undetermined. Per-nucleotide qualities are absent, and no much larger clonotype sits a single base away.

The research as a whole found: In an earlier analysis of about 600 of the donors, most TCR beta V segments appeared in productive rearrangements about 87% or about 30% of the time, broadly matching IMGT annotations. Most TCR sequences were seen in very few donors, while some public TCRs were found in many individuals. According to a later analysis, TCR association rates differed among HLA loci, with DRB1 alleles showing the most associated TCRs and HLA-C alleles showing the fewest. Three of the identified cytomegalovirus-associated TCR beta chains were confirmed in vitro to be specific for cytomegalovirus antigens. HLA typing was unavailable for some donors at each locus, so association tests used only the typed subset. According to a later analysis, parvovirus B19, influenza, CMV and Epstein-Barr virus appeared linked to several top co-occurrence clusters. Assigning TCR associations to individual alleles was difficult when HLA alleles, especially DR and DQ, strongly co-occurred. Compared with the approximately 720-donor mean, donors in an Asian-associated ancestry cluster had fewer N-insertions in productive TCRs, according to a later genetic analysis. CMV serostatus was the only immune exposure information available for the cohort. The cohort was sequenced for TCR beta chains only, and without alpha or paired-chain data the features that could be detected were limited. Most CMV-associated TCR beta chains appeared to be HLA-restricted in a later analysis, and the HLA associations seemed to be driven largely by CMV exposure. The classifier was reported to diagnose cytomegalovirus status with high specificity and sensitivity in both the original cohort and the validation cohort. In a later analysis, HLA-associated TCR beta chains were found to be more clonally expanded and to have lower generation probabilities than equally common non-associated chains. The study listed over 150 TCR beta chains as associated with cytomegalovirus. V-gene and J-gene trimming of TCR beta chains was associated with a missense DCLRE1C variant in a later genetic analysis, and the association was replicated in an independent cohort. Some IMGT-functional V segments, including TRBV6-2 and TRBV6-3, could not be distinguished by the 87-base-pair reads and were therefore excluded. Correlated functional status among segregating V segments might reflect linkage disequilibrium, but an unknown experimental factor could not be ruled out. According to the authors, the approach could potentially be generalized to other disease states and immunological phenotypes. A further reported finding was that TCR beta sequences accurately predicted the HLA-A and HLA-B alleles for most subjects in the first cohort. At a false discovery rate of 0.05, a later analysis linked 16,951 TCR beta sequences to specific HLA alleles. A cluster of highly shared sequence variants was judged likely to represent a technical artifact of the sequencing pipeline. The earlier analysis of some 560 of the donors excluded around 17 rarely observed V segments, including chromosome 9 orphons, because counts were too low. Roughly uniform sequencing depth across donors was assumed in presence/absence analyses, although this assumption may not hold.

The sequenced material came from PBMCs. The rearrangement joined TRBV7-3 to TRBJ2-3, with 9 central nucleotides matching TRBD2. The sequence derives from a man aged 25 to 40 in good health and CMV-seronegative. The sequence in DNA is TGTGCCAGCAGCGCCAATAGCGGGAGTCGGGATACGCAGTATTTT. Its amino acids are CASSANSGSRDTQYF.